A single sample gave rise to the 20 T cell receptor beta chains below, sequenced in a study of blood T cell repertoires in COVID-19. Produced via immunoSEQ multiplex PCR; TCRdb's table is partial and in-frame only. The sample comprises hundreds of thousands of clones, roughly 90% of which are singletons, and around 13% rests with the top ten. Sequencing used peripheral blood. These receptors all stem from a woman in her 70s with COVID-19, enrolled during active disease.

This clone came up once. The rearrangement uses TRBV4-1 and TRBJ2-3, with 14 bases that match TRBD2. Per the germline V gene, CDR1 is MGHRA and CDR2 is YSYEKL. Trimming took 8 bases from V and 0 from J; bases not matched to a gene: 10. This CDR3 has 18 residues. The CDR3 here is CASRATSGGAPSTDTQYF. CDR3 bases: TGCGCCAGCCGCGCGACTAGCGGGGGGGCACCTAGCACAGATACGCAGTATTTT.

The genes are TRBV9 and TRBJ2-3, with D unresolved. Looked up from germline, CDR1 is SGDLS and CDR2 is YYNGEE. Deletions cut 0 bases from V and 0 bases from J, with 5 bases between. This CDR3 is 14 amino acids long. The CDR3 loop reads CASSVVPSTDTQYF. Here the CDR3 DNA reads TGTGCCAGCAGCGTAGTCCCTAGCACAGATACGCAGTATTTT.

V and J are TRBV5-1 and TRBJ2-7; 9 bases line up with TRBD2. CDR3 length equals 15 residues. From germline, CDR1 is SGHRS and CDR2 YFSETQ. The V and J ends lost 1 base and 3 bases, in that order; junction bases with no gene match: 5. The CDR3 nucleotides read TGCGCCAGCAGCTTGTTAATAGCGGGGGTCTACGAGCAGTACTTC. Protein product: CASSLLIAGVYEQYF.

This sequence joins TRBV24-1 and TRBJ2-3; D might be TRBD1 (6 bases). The V and J ends lost 7 bases and 2 bases respectively, with 9 bases between them. Germline lookup yields CDR1 KGHDR and CDR2 SFDVKD. This CDR3 is 13 amino acids long. DNA of the CDR3: TGTGCCACCAGAACAGGGTTCACAGATACGCAGTATTTT. Its protein is CATRTGFTDTQYF.

The rearrangement joins TRBV18 to TRBJ1-1; D gene unclear. Looked up from germline, CDR1 is KGHSH and CDR2 is LQKENI. Trimming took 2 bases from V and 4 from J, leaving 8 bases between them. This CDR3 contains 13 residues. The CDR3, as DNA: TGTGCCAGCTCACCAAATCTTGTCACTGAAGCTTTCTTT. This codes for CASSPNLVTEAFF.

This clone was observed a few times. J is TRBJ1-6 and V is TRBV7-9; 10 positions agree with TRBD1. Looked up from germline, CDR1 is SEHNR and CDR2 is FQNEAQ (reference sequence). Germline trimming cut 4 bases from V and 7 bases from J; bases unmatched to any gene: 7. This CDR3 is 16 amino acids long. CDR3 sequence: CASSSRDRGPNSPLHF. The CDR3 DNA follows: TGTGCCAGCAGCTCCCGGGACAGGGGACCCAATTCACCCCTCCACTTT.

The V gene is TRBV11-2, the J gene TRBJ1-3, with a tentative D call TRBD1 (5 bases). The CDR3 loop spans 14 amino acids. The germline CDR1 and CDR2 sequences are SGHAT and FQNNGV. Trimming took off 2 bases at V and 3 bases at J, with 8 bases between the two ends. The CDR3 spells CASSLQGDGNTIYF. The DNA of the CDR3 is TGTGCCAGCAGCTTACAGGGTGATGGAAACACCATATATTTT.

The chain uses TRBV18 and TRBJ2-1, with 11 bases aligning to TRBD1. Germline trimming cut 3 bases from V and 8 bases from J; bases unmatched to any gene: 6. CDR3 size: 15 residues. CDR1 is KGHSH, CDR2 LQKENI, per germline. CDR3: CASSPGTGGFDEQFF. Here the CDR3 DNA reads TGTGCCAGCTCACCCGGGACAGGGGGTTTCGATGAGCAGTTCTTC.

The chain recombines TRBV7-9 with TRBJ1-2; the D gene is possibly TRBD1 (6 bases). V was cut by 6 bases and J by 2 bases, with 13 bases left in between. Germline CDR1 reads SEHNR; CDR2 reads FQNEAQ (reference sequence). The CDR3 is 14 amino acids. CDR3 DNA sequence: TGTGCCAGCAGTCCGACAGGCGTCAACTATGGCTACACCTTC. The encoded protein is CASSPTGVNYGYTF.

The chain links TRBV11-2 to TRBJ2-3; 8 bases agree with TRBD2. With 7 bases clipped from V and 4 bases from J, the junction kept 16 bases outside the gene matches. Germline assignment: CDR1 SGHAT and CDR2 FQNNGV. The CDR3 runs 17 residues. The CDR3 loop reads CASTFSIRGGRPDTQYF. The CDR3 bases are TGTGCCAGCACCTTTAGTATCCGGGGGGGCCGTCCAGATACGCAGTATTTT.

The chain is built from TRBV27 and TRBJ2-3, with 7 nucleotides matching TRBD2. The ends lost 6 bases at V and 8 bases at J; junction bases unmatched: 8. CDR3 length: 13 residues. Germline V CDR1 and CDR2: MNHEY, SMNVEV (reference sequence). CDR3 nucleotides: TGTGCCAGCAGGAGGGACTACTACTCTACGCAGTATTTT. Amino acid sequence: CASRRDYYSTQYF.

V gene TRBV18 combines with J gene TRBJ2-3, with a possible D match to TRBD2 (6 bases). CDR1 is KGHSH and CDR2 is LQKENI in the germline V gene. CDR3 length: 15 amino acids. V lost 2 bases, J lost 1 base, and 10 bases lay in between. The CDR3 sequence: CASSPGERGTDTQYF. In DNA form, the CDR3 reads TGTGCCAGCTCACCAGGCGAGCGGGGCACAGATACGCAGTATTTT.

This chain joins TRBV3-1 (or the pseudogene TRBV3-2) and TRBJ1-1, with TRBD1 matching 9 bases. This CDR3 contains 13 residues. Per germline, CDR1 LGHDT and CDR2 YNNKEL (reference sequence). The V gene end was trimmed by 5 bases and the J gene end by 5 bases; junction bases not matched to a gene: 3. The CDR3 DNA sequence: TGTGCCAGCAGCAGACAGGGGGAAACTGAAGCTTTCTTT. Protein: CASSRQGETEAFF.

The chain carries TRBV5-6 and TRBJ2-7; 10 bases line up with TRBD2. CDR3 length: 15 amino acids. With 4 bases clipped from V and 4 bases from J, the junction kept 8 bases outside the gene matches. Germline values: CDR1 SGHDT, CDR2 YYEEEE. CDR3 bases: TGTGCCAGCAGCGTTACTAGCGGGGAAAATTACGAGCAGTACTTC. As protein: CASSVTSGENYEQYF. The full variable domain, with the rest looked up from reference TRBV5-6 and TRBJ2-7, is DAGVTQSPTHLIKTRGQQVTLRCSPKSGHDTVSWYQQALGQGPQFIFQYYEEEERQRGNFPDRFSGHQFPNYSSELNVNALLLGDSALYLCASSVTSGENYEQYFGPGTRLTVT.

V gene TRBV27 combines with J gene TRBJ2-7; D call uncertain. This CDR3 spans 11 amino acids. V lost 3 bases and J 3 bases, leaving 3 bases between the germline ends. Germline lookup yields CDR1 MNHEY and CDR2 SMNVEV (reference sequence). CDR3 loop: CASSFVYEQYF. The CDR3 region has the DNA TGTGCCAGCAGTTTCGTCTACGAGCAGTACTTC.

The chain employs TRBV6-5 and TRBJ2-1, with 7 bases fitting TRBD2. CDR3 length: 15 amino acids. After removal of 0 bases from V and 4 bases from J, the junction contained 3 bases not matched to a gene. Germline CDR1 is MNHEY and CDR2 is SVGAGI. CDR3 sequence (DNA): TGTGCCAGCAGTTACTCGGCGGGGGAGTACAATGAGCAGTTCTTC. This gives the protein CASSYSAGEYNEQFF.

This chain joins TRBV2 and TRBJ1-2, with TRBD1 as a possible D gene (6 bases). CDR1 SNHLY and CDR2 FYNNEI come from the germline V gene. The length of the CDR3 is 13 residues. V lost 6 bases, J lost 4 bases, and 12 bases lay in between. In DNA, the CDR3 is TGTGCCAGCAGGGGGGACATCCTCTATGGCTACACCTTC. Its translation is CASRGDILYGYTF.

The rearrangement links TRBV12-5 to TRBJ2-2, with 7 bases aligning to TRBD2. With V trimmed by 3 bases and J by 3 bases, 4 bases remained unmatched. The germline V gene has CDR1 LGHNT and CDR2 FRNRAP. This CDR3 comprises 15 residues. The CDR3 region has the DNA TGTGCTAGTGGTTTAAGCGGGGAATACACCGGGGAGCTGTTTTTT. This sequence encodes CASGLSGEYTGELFF.

V gene TRBV4-3 combines with J gene TRBJ2-3; TRBD1 aligns across 11 bases. Germline-derived CDR1 and CDR2 are LGHNA and YSLEER. Unmatched junction bases numbered 2, after V lost 0 bases and J lost 3 bases. This CDR3 region has 16 residues. The CDR3 spells CASSQDWDRGTDTQYF. CDR3 DNA: TGCGCCAGCAGCCAAGACTGGGACAGGGGGACAGATACGCAGTATTTT.

The CDR3 DNA follows: TGCGCCAGCAGCTTAGGATCAGGGGATGGCTATGGCTACACCTTC. Translating gives CASSLGSGDGYGYTF. The chain combines TRBV5-1 with TRBJ1-2, with D possibly matching TRBD1 (6 bases). Germline CDR1 reads SGHRS; CDR2 reads YFSETQ. Trimming shortened V by 2 bases and J by 4 bases, and 15 bases separated the two germline ends. The CDR3 sequence is 15 residues long.